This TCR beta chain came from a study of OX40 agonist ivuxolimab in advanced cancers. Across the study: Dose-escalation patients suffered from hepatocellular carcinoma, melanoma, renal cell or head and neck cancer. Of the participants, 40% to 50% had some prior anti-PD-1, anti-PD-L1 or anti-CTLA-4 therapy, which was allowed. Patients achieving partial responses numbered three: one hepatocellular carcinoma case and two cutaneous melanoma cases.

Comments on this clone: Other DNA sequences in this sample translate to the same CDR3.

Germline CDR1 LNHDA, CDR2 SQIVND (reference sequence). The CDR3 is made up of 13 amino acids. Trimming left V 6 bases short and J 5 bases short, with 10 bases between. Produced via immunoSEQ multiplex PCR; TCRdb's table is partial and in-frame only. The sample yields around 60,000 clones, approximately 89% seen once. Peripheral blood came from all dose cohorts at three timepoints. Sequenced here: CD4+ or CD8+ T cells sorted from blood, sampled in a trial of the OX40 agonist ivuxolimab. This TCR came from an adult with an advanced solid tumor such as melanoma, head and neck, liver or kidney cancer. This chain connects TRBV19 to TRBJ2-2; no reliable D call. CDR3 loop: CASSLGGTGELFF. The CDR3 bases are TGTGCCAGTAGCCTCGGCGGAACCGGGGAGCTGTTTTTT.